Listed below are T cell receptor beta chains from one sample, sequenced in a study of T-cell memory formation after mild COVID-19. Each CDR3 protein gets one entry after TCRdb re-called the 5' RACE reads with MiXCR. The sample records some 120,000 distinct CDR3 sequences, around 6.3% being singletons. The sample was PBMCs or a T cell subset sorted from them (not recorded which). These receptors all stem from an adult woman who had mild COVID-19 (a few samples of this study predate the infection). Cell type and time point are not known. The CDR3 runs from the conserved cysteine through the conserved F or W. D genes are given only for firm matches. Some rows mark clone size as missing; the rest say once, few, many or name a class of expanded clone.

V gene	J gene	clone size	D gene	CDR3 protein	CDR3 DNA
TRBV12-3/TRBV12-4	TRBJ1-5	few	NA	CASSLQTISNQPQHF	TGTGCCAGCAGTTTACAGACTATAAGCAATCAGCCCCAGCATTTT
TRBV27	TRBJ1-2	many	NA	CASSSPLRGRLGYTF	TGTGCCAGCAGTTCCCCACTCCGGGGCCGACTGGGCTACACCTTC
TRBV6-5	TRBJ1-2	NA	NA	CASSPLGGAFGYTF	TGTGCCAGCAGCCCCCTCGGGGGCGCGTTCGGCTACACCTTC
TRBV5-6	TRBJ2-2	NA	TRBD2	CASSFRGGSLNTGELFF	TGTGCCAGCAGCTTTCGGGGCGGGAGCTTGAACACCGGGGAGCTGTTTTTT
TRBV6-6	TRBJ2-4	few	TRBD2	CASSYQLAGATKNIQYF	TGTGCCAGCAGTTACCAACTAGCGGGAGCAACCAAAAACATTCAGTACTTC
TRBV5-1	TRBJ1-2	NA	NA	CASSRAGTELYGYTF	TGCGCCAGCAGCAGAGCCGGGACGGAGTTATATGGCTACACCTTC
TRBV5-1	TRBJ2-6	NA	NA	CASSIRGPGANVLTF	TGCGCCAGCAGCATCAGGGGCCCTGGGGCCAACGTCCTGACTTTC
TRBV5-5	TRBJ2-7	few	TRBD1	CASSLQGGGYEQYF	TGTGCCAGCAGCTTACAGGGGGGCGGGTACGAGCAGTACTTC
TRBV12-3/TRBV12-4	TRBJ2-1	many	TRBD2	CASSLKTSGRPNEQFF	TGTGCCAGCAGTTTAAAAACTAGCGGGAGACCCAATGAGCAGTTCTTC
TRBV5-5	TRBJ2-7	many	NA	CASSPGAEQYF	TGTGCCAGCAGCCCAGGGGCCGAGCAGTACTTC
TRBV3-1	TRBJ2-1	NA	NA	CASSPDRHNEQFF	TGTGCCAGCAGCCCTGACAGACACAATGAGCAGTTCTTC
TRBV14	TRBJ2-3	many	NA	CASSQGPATDTQYF	TGTGCCAGCAGCCAAGGGCCAGCCACAGATACGCAGTATTTT
TRBV7-8	TRBJ2-5	many	NA	CASSYPREETQYF	TGTGCCAGCAGCTATCCCAGGGAAGAGACCCAGTACTTC
TRBV6-5	TRBJ2-1	once	TRBD2	CASSYREGVYNEQFF	TGTGCCAGCAGTTACCGGGAGGGGGTCTACAATGAGCAGTTCTTC
TRBV7-3	TRBJ2-3	NA	TRBD1	CASSTDRGADTQYF	TGTGCCAGCAGCACGGACAGGGGCGCAGATACGCAGTATTTT
TRBV6-2/TRBV6-3	TRBJ2-6	NA	TRBD2	CASSYTSSSGRPFSGANVLTF	TGTGCCAGCAGTTACACCTCTTCTAGCGGGAGGCCCTTCTCTGGGGCCAACGTCCTGACTTTC
TRBV5-5	TRBJ2-7	many	NA	CASSLGLDYYEQYF	TGTGCCAGCAGCTTGGGGCTAGACTACTACGAGCAGTACTTC
TRBV10-3	TRBJ2-7	many	TRBD1	CAISEPGQTSSYEQYF	TGTGCCATCAGTGAGCCGGGACAGACGAGCTCCTACGAGCAGTACTTC
TRBV4-2	TRBJ2-7	many	TRBD2	CASSQATSGTYEQYF	TGTGCCAGCAGCCAAGCCACTAGCGGTACCTACGAGCAGTACTTC
TRBV20-1	TRBJ1-5	NA	NA	CSARDKGSVNQPQHF	TGCAGTGCTAGAGATAAGGGCTCGGTAAATCAGCCCCAGCATTTT
TRBV12-3/TRBV12-4	TRBJ2-1	many	NA	CASSSRVGEQFF	TGTGCCAGCAGTTCCCGGGTAGGAGAGCAGTTCTTC
TRBV5-1	TRBJ2-1	few	NA	CASSTGHSTYNEQFF	TGCGCCAGCAGCACGGGACACTCTACCTACAATGAGCAGTTCTTC
TRBV20-1	TRBJ2-3	NA	NA	CSASSWESSTDTQYF	TGCAGTGCTAGTTCTTGGGAAAGCAGCACAGATACGCAGTATTTT
TRBV18	TRBJ2-5	NA	NA	CASSPRFGAAETQYF	TGTGCCAGCTCACCACGGTTTGGGGCAGCAGAGACCCAGTACTTC
TRBV4-3	TRBJ1-3	NA	NA	CASSPTKRGDTIYF	TGCGCCAGCAGCCCGACAAAACGGGGGGACACCATATATTTT
TRBV4-3	TRBJ1-6	NA	NA	CASSRDVVLDSPLHF	TGCGCCAGCAGCCGGGACGTGGTCCTTGATTCACCCCTCCACTTT
TRBV12-3/TRBV12-4	TRBJ2-3	many	TRBD2	CATGTSGGVPGTDTQYF	TGTGCCACCGGGACTAGCGGGGGAGTCCCGGGCACAGATACGCAGTATTTT
TRBV6-6	TRBJ1-5	few	TRBD1	CASSYWTGVSNQPQHF	TGTGCCAGCAGTTACTGGACAGGGGTTAGCAATCAGCCCCAGCATTTT
TRBV2	TRBJ1-1	few	NA	CASSLAQENTEAFF	TGTGCCAGCAGTCTCGCGCAGGAGAACACTGAAGCTTTCTTT
TRBV30	TRBJ2-7	NA	TRBD2	CAWSVRLLAGSYEQYF	TGTGCCTGGAGTGTACGGTTGCTAGCGGGATCCTACGAGCAGTACTTC
TRBV12-3/TRBV12-4	TRBJ2-7	many	NA	CASSPQTETYEQYF	TGTGCCAGCAGCCCTCAAACTGAAACCTACGAGCAGTACTTC
TRBV5-5	TRBJ1-6	NA	NA	CASSHTRGPPLGSPLHF	TGTGCCAGCAGCCACACCCGGGGCCCCCCGCTCGGTTCACCCCTCCACTTT
TRBV12-3/TRBV12-4	TRBJ1-1	many	NA	CASNLRQEKKGEAFF	TGTGCCAGCAATCTTCGACAGGAAAAGAAGGGGGAAGCTTTCTTT
TRBV20-1	TRBJ1-4	NA	NA	CSARAGPGNEKLFF	TGCAGTGCTAGAGCGGGACCGGGGAATGAAAAACTGTTTTTT
TRBV12-3/TRBV12-4	TRBJ2-7	many	TRBD1	CASSPRVGGHEQYF	TGTGCCAGCAGCCCCCGGGTAGGGGGCCACGAGCAGTACTTC
TRBV30	TRBJ2-5	NA	NA	CAWSVSRPETQYF	TGTGCCTGGAGTGTTTCCCGGCCAGAGACCCAGTACTTC
TRBV5-1	TRBJ2-1	NA	TRBD2	CASSFSGGAAEQLF	TGCGCCAGCAGCTTTAGCGGGGGGGCGGCTGAGCAGTTATTC
TRBV3-1	TRBJ1-1	NA	TRBD1	CASSQDLDREDTEAFF	TGTGCCAGCAGCCAAGATCTAGACAGGGAGGACACTGAAGCTTTCTTT
TRBV6-6	TRBJ2-1	many	TRBD1	CASSPVRGLDEQFF	TGTGCCAGCAGTCCAGTCAGGGGGCTTGATGAGCAGTTCTTC
TRBV12-3/TRBV12-4	TRBJ2-7	few	TRBD2	CASSFRGRSYEQYF	TGTGCCAGCAGTTTTCGCGGGAGGTCCTACGAGCAGTACTTC
TRBV5-1	TRBJ2-7	NA	NA	CASSLGPNIEHEQYF	TGCGCCAGCAGCTTGGGGCCCAACATAGAGCACGAGCAGTACTTC
TRBV3-1	TRBJ2-1	few	NA	CASSQGTERGAQFF	TGTGCCAGCAGCCAAGGGACCGAACGGGGGGCCCAGTTCTTC